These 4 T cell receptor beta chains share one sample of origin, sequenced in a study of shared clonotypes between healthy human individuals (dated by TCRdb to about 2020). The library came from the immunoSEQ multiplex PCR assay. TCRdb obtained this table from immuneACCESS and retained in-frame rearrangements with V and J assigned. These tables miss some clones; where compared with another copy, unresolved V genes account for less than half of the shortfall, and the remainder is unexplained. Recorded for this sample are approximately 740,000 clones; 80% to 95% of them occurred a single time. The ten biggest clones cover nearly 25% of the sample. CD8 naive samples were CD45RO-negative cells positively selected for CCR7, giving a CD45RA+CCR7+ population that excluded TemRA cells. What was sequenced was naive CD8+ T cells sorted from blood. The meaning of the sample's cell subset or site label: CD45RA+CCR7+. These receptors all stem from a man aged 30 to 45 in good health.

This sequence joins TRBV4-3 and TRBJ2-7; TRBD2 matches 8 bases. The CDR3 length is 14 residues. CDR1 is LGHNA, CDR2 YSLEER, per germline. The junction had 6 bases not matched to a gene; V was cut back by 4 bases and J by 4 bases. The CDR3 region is CASSPGLGMYEQYF. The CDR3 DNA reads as TGCGCCAGCAGCCCGGGACTAGGGATGTACGAGCAGTACTTC.

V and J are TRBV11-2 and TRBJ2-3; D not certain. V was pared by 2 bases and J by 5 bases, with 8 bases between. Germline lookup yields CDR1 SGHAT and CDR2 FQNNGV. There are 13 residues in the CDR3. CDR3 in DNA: TGTGCCAGCAGCTTATTGCCAGAAGATACGCAGTATTTT. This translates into CASSLLPEDTQYF.

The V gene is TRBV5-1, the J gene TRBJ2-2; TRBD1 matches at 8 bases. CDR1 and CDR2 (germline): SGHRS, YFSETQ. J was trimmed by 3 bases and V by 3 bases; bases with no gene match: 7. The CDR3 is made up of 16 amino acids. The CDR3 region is CASSSQGAKDTGELFF. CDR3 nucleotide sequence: TGCGCCAGCAGCTCCCAGGGGGCGAAGGACACCGGGGAGCTGTTTTTT.

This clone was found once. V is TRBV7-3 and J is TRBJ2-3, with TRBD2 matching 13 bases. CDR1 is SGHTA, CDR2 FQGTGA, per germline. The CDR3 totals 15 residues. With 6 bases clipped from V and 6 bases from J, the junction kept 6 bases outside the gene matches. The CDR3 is CASSRTSGSGDTQYF. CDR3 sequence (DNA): TGTGCCAGCAGTAGGACTAGCGGGAGTGGTGATACGCAGTATTTT.